The TCR beta chain under discussion was sequenced for a study of blood T cell repertoires in COVID-19. The germline V gene has CDR1 LNHDA and CDR2 SQIVND (reference sequence). CDR3 size: 14 residues. V dropped 1 base and J dropped 0 bases, with 6 bases sitting between them. To note about this clone: Other nucleotide sequences from this sample produce the same CDR3.

Measured with immunoSEQ multiplex PCR; TCRdb has only the in-frame clones, and not every one. The sample comprises a few hundred thousand clones, roughly 90% of which are singletons, and roughly 0.78% rests with the top ten. Sequencing input: peripheral blood. The chain carries TRBV19 and TRBJ1-1; no firm D call. The clonotype was recovered from a young man with COVID-19, enrolled during active disease. The CDR3 DNA sequence: TGTGCCAGTAGTATAGGCCGGGTGAACACTGAAGCTTTCTTT. Amino acid sequence: CASSIGRVNTEAFF. The full variable domain, rest sourced from reference TRBV19 and TRBJ1-1, is DGGITQSPKYLFRKEGQNVTLSCEQNLNHDAMYWYRQDPGQGLRLIYYSQIVNDFQKGDIAEGYSVSREKKESFPLTVTSAQKNPTAFYLCASSIGRVNTEAFFGQGTRLTVV.